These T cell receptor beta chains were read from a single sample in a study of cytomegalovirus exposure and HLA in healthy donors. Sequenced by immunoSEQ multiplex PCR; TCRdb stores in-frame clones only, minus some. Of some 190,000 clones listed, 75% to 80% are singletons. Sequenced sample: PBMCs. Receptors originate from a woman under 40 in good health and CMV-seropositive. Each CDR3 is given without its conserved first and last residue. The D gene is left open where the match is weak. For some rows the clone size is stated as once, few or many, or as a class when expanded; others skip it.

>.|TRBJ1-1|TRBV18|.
ASSPSVNTEAF
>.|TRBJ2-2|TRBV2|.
ASSELGGGTGELF
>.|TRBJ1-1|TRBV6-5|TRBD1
ASSYSTGNGFRAF
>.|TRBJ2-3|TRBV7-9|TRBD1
ASSPDRGLTDTQY
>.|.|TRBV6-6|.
ASGGRGTGWSEQY
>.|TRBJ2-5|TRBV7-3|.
ASRQGGGATETQY
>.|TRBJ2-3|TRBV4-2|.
ASSRAALASTDTQY
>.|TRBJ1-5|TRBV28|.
ASSLPPTGSNQPQH
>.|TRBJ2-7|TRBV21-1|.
ASSNRGREGRDEQY
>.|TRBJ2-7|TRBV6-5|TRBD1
ASSRTGTDNYEQY
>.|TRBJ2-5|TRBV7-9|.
ASSSTVEFLSSETQY
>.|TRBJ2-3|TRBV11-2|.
ASSPSRNPLGTDTQY
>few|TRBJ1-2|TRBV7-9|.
ASSLGGVYYGYT
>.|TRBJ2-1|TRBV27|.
ASSLGAAHNEQF
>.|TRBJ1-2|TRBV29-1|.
SVAQGNYGYT
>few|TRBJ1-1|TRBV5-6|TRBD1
ASSLGTGLALQAF
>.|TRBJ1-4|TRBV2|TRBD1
ASRPQGANEKLF
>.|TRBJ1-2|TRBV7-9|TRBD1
ASSPPTGTGSFGYT
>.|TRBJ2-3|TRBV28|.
ASSLRDTQY
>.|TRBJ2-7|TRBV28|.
ASSLLPISSGPSIVDGLG
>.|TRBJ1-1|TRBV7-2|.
ASTPWVGSSTF
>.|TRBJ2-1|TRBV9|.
ASSPGGAPNEQF
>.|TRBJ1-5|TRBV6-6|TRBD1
ASSPNRGLEPQH
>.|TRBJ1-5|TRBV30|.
ALTDSNSNQPQH
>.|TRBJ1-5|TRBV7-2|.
ASSTYRDNQPQH
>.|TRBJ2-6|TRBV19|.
ASKGGGLSGANVLT
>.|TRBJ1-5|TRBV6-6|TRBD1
ASSIQQGPVSPQH
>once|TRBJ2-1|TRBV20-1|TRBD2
SARRESEQF
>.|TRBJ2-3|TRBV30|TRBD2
AWSQAGVRGDTQY
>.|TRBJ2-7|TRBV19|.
ASSMPGSAYEQY
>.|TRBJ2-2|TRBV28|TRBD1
ASSPRDSQGKVAGELF